This T cell receptor beta chain stems from a study of regulatory T cells in long-lasting Graves disease. For the study at large: Graves' patients who were just diagnosed had used antithyroid drugs for under 3 months.

This CDR3 is built from 16 residues. Germline CDR1 and CDR2: SEHNR and FQNEAQ (reference sequence). J was trimmed by 4 bases and V by 5 bases; bases with no gene match: 11. This clonotype was detected many times. Its antigen is currently unknown. The time point denotes: newly diagnosed GD, antithyroid drugs for less than 3 months. RNA extracted from PBMCs served as the sequencing template. Doctors identified Graves' disease using the American Thyroid Association guidelines. General study points: Segments TRBV28, TRBJ1-2 and TRBJ2-5 showed preferential usage in persistent disease.

Combining iRepertoire HTBI primers with Arm-PCR of CDR3 regions, the authors built TCR beta libraries. TCRdb analysed the multiplex PCR reads with MiXCR anew, one entry per CDR3 protein. The table includes 350,000 to 400,000 distinct CDR3 sequences, about a sixth detected once. The rearrangement joins TRBV7-9 to TRBJ2-3; 8 positions agree with TRBD1. The TCR sequence derives from a female donor with Graves disease. The sample here was peripheral blood mononuclear cells (PBMCs), taken at new diagnosis, from a patient treated with antithyroid drugs. CDR3 region: CASSPRTGNSPDTQYF. In nucleotides, the CDR3 is TGTGCCAGCAGCCCTCGGACAGGGAACAGCCCAGATACGCAGTATTTT.